This TCR beta chain was obtained from a study of blood T cells in healthy people across ages. Findings and caveats of the study: The recorded TCR beta diversity per million T cells decreased in a roughly linear manner with age. For the donors, CMV status was unknown and possibly confounded expanded clonotype changes.

Of note for this clonotype: Its antigen is undetermined.

For the second PCR, which ran for about 7 to 11 cycles, a sample-barcoded 5' primer and a J-beta primer mix were used. TCRdb independently ran MiXCR on the 5' RACE reads; one entry per CDR3 protein. The sample lists 600,000 to 850,000 distinct CDR3 sequences, around 46% occurring once. It was approximately 9 milliliters of peripheral blood that were drawn from each donor. V gave up 1 base and J gave up 3 bases, with 13 bases separating them. The CDR3 contains 16 residues. Germline loops: CDR1 MNHEY, CDR2 SMNVEV (reference sequence). The sequence was collected from an older woman in good health. This chain links TRBV27 with TRBJ1-5; no definite D call. Sequencing was performed on blood. The CDR3 DNA reads TGTGCCAGCAGTTTATTCGACGGTGGGTTCAATCAGCCCCAGCATTTT. It translates to CASSLFDGGFNQPQHF.